This T cell receptor (beta chain) was profiled in a study of cytomegalovirus exposure and HLA in healthy donors. The PCR ran on 60 Vbeta and 13 Jbeta primers. Assay: immunoSEQ multiplex PCR; the TCRdb copy retains only in-frame clones and omits some. Of roughly 180,000 clones in the sample, 75% to 85% were seen once. The donors (healthy individuals) were bone marrow donors. Donors counted as nominally healthy when sampled, yet unrecorded immune exposures were likely. About this clone: What it recognizes is unknown.

The CDR3 sequence is 15 residues long. The germline V and J ends were trimmed by 6 bases and 3 bases, with 18 bases remaining between them. Germline V gene lookup returns CDR1 MNHEY and CDR2 SVGAGI. The study's findings and limits: Equally common other TCR beta chains were less clonally expanded than HLA-associated ones, a later analysis found. The study labeled around 160 TCR beta chains cytomegalovirus-associated.

The sequence derives from a female donor in good health and CMV-seronegative. The V and J genes are TRBV6-5 and TRBJ2-7; TRBD2 is a possible D gene (5 bases). The specimen was PBMCs. The CDR3 sequence is CASSPGGSANYEQYF. CDR3 sequence (DNA): TGTGCCAGCAGCCCCGGAGGTAGCGCGAACTACGAGCAGTACTTC.